These T cell receptor beta chains were read from a single sample in a study of early T cells in non-severe SARS-CoV-2 infection. TCRdb re-called the 5' RACE reads with MiXCR, one entry per CDR3 protein. Of roughly 80,000 distinct CDR3 sequences listed, roughly 9.4% are singletons. Sequencing was carried out using whole blood. These receptors were taken from an adult who was a healthcare worker with PCR-confirmed SARS-CoV-2 infection or an uninfected control (not recorded which). The CDR3 runs from the conserved cysteine through the conserved F or W. A D gene is named only where the DNA matches it firmly. The size entry is marked missing in some rows and otherwise reads once, few, many or a size class.

>TRBV3-2|few|15|.|TRBJ2-5
TGTGCCAGCAGCCATCAGACAGGGGTGCAAGAGACCCAGTACTTC
CASSHQTGVQETQYF
>TRBV7-2|few|13|TRBD1|TRBJ2-7
TGTGCCAGCAGCTTAGTAGACAGGGGGCCGCAGTACTTC
CASSLVDRGPQYF
>TRBV7-9|few|17|TRBD2|TRBJ2-1
TGTGCCAGCAGCTTATACGGAGCGGGAGATGGGCAGAATGAGCAGTTCTTC
CASSLYGAGDGQNEQFF
>TRBV18|many|14|TRBD2|TRBJ2-3
TGTGCCAGCTCACCGGAGGGACTAGCGGATACGCAGTATTTT
CASSPEGLADTQYF
>TRBV5-4|few|14|TRBD1|TRBJ2-7
TGTGCCAGCAGCTTTGGACAGGGACCCTACGAGCAGTACTTC
CASSFGQGPYEQYF
>TRBV11-2|many|16|.|TRBJ2-5
TGTGCCAGCAGCTTAGTAGGCGGGACTCATCAAGAGACCCAGTACTTC
CASSLVGGTHQETQYF
>TRBV11-2|many|12|.|TRBJ2-7
TGTGCCAGCAGCTTGGAGACCTACGAGCAGTACTTC
CASSLETYEQYF
>TRBV20-1|many|15|.|TRBJ2-3
TGCAGTGCTAGAGTGAGCTCCGGTCGTGCAGATACGCAGTATTTT
CSARVSSGRADTQYF
>TRBV28|many|16|.|TRBJ1-4
TGTGCCAGCAGGCGTCGCGGGGCAGGGACTAATGAAAAACTGTTTTTT
CASRRRGAGTNEKLFF
>TRBV14|many|13|.|TRBJ2-7
TGTGCCAGCAGCCAAGATCGGGCTCACGAGCAGTACTTC
CASSQDRAHEQYF
>TRBV14|few|18|TRBD1|TRBJ2-7
TGTGCCAGCAGCCCGGACCCAGGCGGGCACAGGGGGCTTTACGAGCAGTACTTC
CASSPDPGGHRGLYEQYF
>TRBV7-9|.|14|.|TRBJ2-5
TGTGCCAGCAGCTCCTCCAGGGACTCCGAGACCCAGTACTTC
CASSSSRDSETQYF
>TRBV12-3/TRBV12-4|many|14|TRBD1|TRBJ1-5
TGTGCCAGCAGACGACAGGGATTGGGTCAGCCCCAGCATTTT
CASRRQGLGQPQHF
>TRBV7-2|few|15|TRBD2|TRBJ2-3
TGTGCCAGCAGCCATACTAGCGGGAGTGCAGATACGCAGTATTTT
CASSHTSGSADTQYF
>TRBV12-3/TRBV12-4|.|14|.|TRBJ1-2
TGTGCCAGCAGTTTACGAATGGGGAGCTATGGCTACACCTTC
CASSLRMGSYGYTF
>TRBV2|.|15|TRBD2|TRBJ2-4
TGTGCCAGCAATGGCGGGAGCGGGGGCAAAAACATTCAGTACTTC
CASNGGSGGKNIQYF
>TRBV24-1|many|17|TRBD2|TRBJ2-1
TGTGCCACCAGTGATTTCCGTCGAGCGGGGACCTACAATGAGCAGTTCTTC
CATSDFRRAGTYNEQFF